The 30 T cell receptor beta chains below were found in one sample sequenced in a study of technical replicates of blood from several donors. Sequenced by immunoSEQ multiplex PCR; TCRdb stores in-frame clones only, minus some. The top ten hold more than 4.5% of the sample, which has 55,000 to 70,000 clones, roughly 86% seen once. The sequencing sample was made of PBMCs. The receptors originated from a human donor in good health. Some clones in this sample may be carry-over from other donors' samples.

This rearrangement joins TRBV6-6 to TRBJ2-2, with 12 bases aligning to TRBD2. CDR1 MNHNY and CDR2 SVGAGI come from the germline V gene (reference sequence). J gave up 7 bases and V 7 bases, and 4 bases lay outside the gene matches. The CDR3 is made up of 14 amino acids. This CDR3 reads CASTSGGAIGELFF. CDR3 coding DNA: TGTGCCAGCACTAGCGGGGGGGCCATCGGGGAGCTGTTTTTT.

This chain joins TRBV7-6 and TRBJ2-5; D gene uncertain. The CDR3 contains 13 residues. V lost 1 base and J lost 5, with 8 bases in between. CDR1 and CDR2 (germline): SGHVS, FNYEAQ. The CDR3 coding sequence is TGTGCCAGCAGCTTAGGTGGGCTTGAGACCCAGTACTTC. Encoded protein: CASSLGGLETQYF.

CDR3 sequence (DNA): TGTGCCAGCTCACTGCGGGACAGTGAATCGGCACCCCTCCACTTT. This translates into CASSLRDSESAPLHF. The chain uses TRBV18 and TRBJ1-6, with 7 bases fitting TRBD1. This CDR3 has 15 residues. The junction had 11 bases not matched to a gene; V was cut back by 4 bases and J by 11 bases. From germline, CDR1 is KGHSH and CDR2 LQKENI.

The J gene is TRBJ2-1, the V gene TRBV11-3; D unclear. The germline V gene encodes CDR1 SGHNT and CDR2 YENEEA. V lost 3 bases and J lost 0, with 6 bases in between. The CDR3 length is 14 residues. The DNA for the CDR3 is TGTGCCAGCAGCTTTGGCCTCTCCTACAATGAGCAGTTCTTC. This codes for CASSFGLSYNEQFF.

The gene calls are TRBV7-9 and TRBJ2-5; maybe TRBD2 (5 bases). CDR1 SEHNR and CDR2 FQNEAQ come from the germline V gene (reference sequence). This CDR3 has 12 residues. Trimming stripped 3 bases from V and 4 bases from J, with 6 bases between. CDR3 sequence (DNA): TGTGCCAGCAGCTTCCGGGGAGAGACCCAGTACTTC. Protein sequence: CASSFRGETQYF.

V and J are TRBV28 and TRBJ1-1; D perhaps matches TRBD1 (5 bases). Trimming pared 3 bases from V and 0 bases from J, leaving 8 bases between. The CDR3 covers 14 residues. The germline CDR1 and CDR2 sequences are MDHEN and SYDVKM. In DNA form, the CDR3 reads TGTGCCAGCAGTTTTGGGGGGATGAACACTGAAGCTTTCTTT. Encoded protein: CASSFGGMNTEAFF. The full variable domain, with the rest looked up from reference TRBV28 and TRBJ1-1, is DVKVTQSSRYLVKRTGEKVFLECVQDMDHENMFWYRQDPGLGLRLIYFSYDVKMKEKGDIPEGYSVSREKKERFSLILESASTNQTSMYLCASSFGGMNTEAFFGQGTRLTVV.

This clone has more than one count but fewer than ten. The chain is built from TRBV13 and TRBJ2-5; no reliable D call. V lost 2 bases to trimming and J lost 2 bases, with 12 bases between them. CDR1 and CDR2 from the germline V gene are PRHDT and FYEKMQ (reference sequence). This CDR3 has 15 amino acids. The CDR3 DNA reads as TGTGCCAGCAGCTTATTGAAAGGAGAGCAAGAGACCCAGTACTTC. Encoded protein: CASSLLKGEQETQYF.

The sample holds one count of this clone. The chain has TRBV2 and TRBJ1-2, with D uncertain. CDR3 size: 13 residues. The ends were cut back, 3 bases at V and 8 bases at J, with 13 bases in the middle. Germline V gene lookup returns CDR1 SNHLY and CDR2 FYNNEI. In DNA, the CDR3 is TGTGCCAGCAGTGATTTCCCGGAGGGAGGCTACACCTTC. Translating gives CASSDFPEGGYTF. Full variable domain (missing parts from reference TRBV2 and TRBJ1-2): EPEVTQTPSHQVTQMGQEVILRCVPISNHLYFYWYRQILGQKVEFLVSFYNNEISEKSEIFDDQFSVERPDGSNFTLKIRSTKLEDSAMYFCASSDFPEGGYTFGSGTRLTVV.

This sequence joins TRBV10-3 and TRBJ1-1; TRBD1 agrees at 8 bases. Germline CDR1 and CDR2: ENHRY and SYGVKD. The CDR3 covers 14 residues. V lost 10 bases and J lost 3; bases outside the gene matches: 10. CDR3 nucleotide sequence: TGTGCCACAACTTGGACAGGGATCGACACTGAAGCTTTCTTT. This gives the protein CATTWTGIDTEAFF.

The chain combines TRBV25-1 with TRBJ2-6, with D uncertain. V was cut by 8 bases and J by 2 bases, with 7 bases left in between. CDR1 and CDR2 from the germline V gene are MGHDK and SYGVNS. CDR3 length: 13 residues. DNA for the CDR3: TGTGCCAGCCGTCCTCCTGGGGCCAACGTCCTGACTTTC. It yields the protein CASRPPGANVLTF.

The V call is TRBV4-2, the J call TRBJ2-3; possibly TRBD2 for D (7 bases). V lost 8 bases to trimming and J lost 2 bases, with 14 bases between them. Germline CDR1 reads LGHNA; CDR2 reads YNFKEQ. The CDR3 is 14 amino acids. CDR3 coding DNA: TGTGCCAGCCGCGGGGGCGTAGACACAGATACGCAGTATTTT. Protein: CASRGGVDTDTQYF.

This sequence joins TRBV27 and TRBJ2-7; the match to TRBD2 covers 9 bases. Unmatched junction bases numbered 11, after V lost 8 bases and J lost 3 bases. In germline, CDR1 is MNHEY, CDR2 SMNVEV (reference sequence). The CDR3 contains 15 residues. This CDR3 reads CASGGLLAGHYEQYF. The DNA of the CDR3 is TGTGCCAGCGGGGGATTACTAGCGGGTCACTACGAGCAGTACTTC.

A few counts support this clone. The chain combines TRBV28 with TRBJ2-5; 7 positions match TRBD2. CDR1 MDHEN and CDR2 SYDVKM come from the germline V gene. Germline trimming cut 1 base from V and 5 bases from J; bases unmatched to any gene: 4. There are 14 residues in the CDR3. CDR3 region: CASSLSGRGETQYF. The CDR3 nucleotides read TGTGCCAGCAGTTTATCCGGGCGGGGGGAGACCCAGTACTTC. The variable domain in full, completed from reference TRBV28 and TRBJ2-5, reads DVKVTQSSRYLVKRTGEKVFLECVQDMDHENMFWYRQDPGLGLRLIYFSYDVKMKEKGDIPEGYSVSREKKERFSLILESASTNQTSMYLCASSLSGRGETQYFGPGTRLLVL.

This clone occurred once. V is TRBV30 and J is TRBJ1-2, with unresolved D. The CDR3 sequence is 15 residues long. V was shortened by 3 bases and J by 8 bases, with 22 bases between the two germline ends. Germline V gene lookup returns CDR1 GTSNPN and CDR2 SVGIG (reference sequence). The chain's CDR3 is CAWSLGRGSTGGYTF. The CDR3 DNA reads TGTGCCTGGAGCCTAGGACGGGGTTCCACGGGCGGCTACACCTTC.

This sequence joins TRBV7-3 and TRBJ2-3, with 7 bases that match TRBD1. Germline V CDR1 and CDR2: SGHTA, FQGTGA. The CDR3 is 20 residues long. V dropped 6 bases and J dropped 2; count of bases not matched to a gene: 23. CDR3 nucleotide sequence: TGTGCCAGCAGGGCCGACGAGGGGGCTACCGTCCAGAGTTACACAGATACGCAGTATTTT. Protein sequence: CASRADEGATVQSYTDTQYF.

The V call is TRBV19, the J call TRBJ2-2; TRBD2 aligns across 7 bases. This CDR3 region has 15 residues. The junction had 9 bases not matched to a gene; V was cut back by 10 bases and J by 1 base. Germline assignment: CDR1 LNHDA and CDR2 SQIVND (reference sequence). The CDR3 loop reads CATGLVLVNTGELFF. CDR3 in DNA: TGTGCCACCGGACTAGTTCTGGTGAACACCGGGGAGCTGTTTTTT. The whole variable domain, remainder taken from reference TRBV19 and TRBJ2-2, is DGGITQSPKYLFRKEGQNVTLSCEQNLNHDAMYWYRQDPGQGLRLIYYSQIVNDFQKGDIAEGYSVSREKKESFPLTVTSAQKNPTAFYLCATGLVLVNTGELFFGEGSRLTVL.

V is TRBV7-2 and J is TRBJ2-7, with a possible D match to TRBD2 (5 bases). Germline-derived CDR1 and CDR2 are SGHTA and FQGNSA. Trimming shortened V by 1 base and J by 3 bases, and 19 bases separated the two germline ends. The CDR3 loop spans 17 amino acids. As DNA, the CDR3 is TGTGCCAGCAGCTTAGTCCCCCTTGCGAGGGTAGGCTACGAGCAGTACTTC. As protein: CASSLVPLARVGYEQYF.

The V call is TRBV4-2, the J call TRBJ2-1; D unresolved. V was clipped by 1 base and J by 0 bases, with 16 bases between them. Germline loops: CDR1 LGHNA, CDR2 YNFKEQ. There are 18 residues in the CDR3. For the CDR3, the DNA is TGTGCCAGCAGCCAAGGGCTTGGGCCAAGCACCTCCTACAATGAGCAGTTCTTC. Its protein is CASSQGLGPSTSYNEQFF.

The CDR3, as DNA: TGTGCCAGCAGCTTGACCACCGGGCTAGCGGGCGAGCAGTACTTC. Protein: CASSLTTGLAGEQYF. The V call is TRBV5-5, the J call TRBJ2-7; TRBD2 matches 8 bases. The CDR3 totals 15 residues. Germline CDR1 and CDR2: SGHKS and YYEKEE (reference sequence). Losses at the gene ends were 1 base for V and 6 bases for J; bases not matched to a gene: 9. Based on the CDR3 plus reference TRBV5-5 and TRBJ2-7, the full variable domain is DAGVTQSPTHLIKTRGQQVTLRCSPISGHKSVSWYQQVLGQGPQFIFQYYEKEERGRGNFPDRFSARQFPNYSSELNVNALLLGDSALYLCASSLTTGLAGEQYFGPGTRLTVT.

This clone was counted once. The gene calls are TRBV29-1 and TRBJ1-2; D might be TRBD1 (5 bases). The germline V gene has CDR1 SQVTM and CDR2 ANQGSEA. There are 14 residues in the CDR3. Trimming removed 4 bases at V and 0 bases at J, with 12 bases between. The chain's CDR3 is CSVVDRPPNYGYTF. DNA for the CDR3: TGCAGCGTTGTTGACAGACCCCCTAACTATGGCTACACCTTC.

The rearrangement joins TRBV6-5 to TRBJ2-5; tentatively, D is TRBD2 (5 bases). This CDR3 spans 14 amino acids. V lost 6 bases, J lost 2 bases, and 13 bases lay in between. CDR1 is MNHEY and CDR2 is SVGAGI in the germline V gene. DNA of the CDR3: TGTGCCAGCAGGGGGTTTGGGAGTCAAGAGACCCAGTACTTC. Its translation: CASRGFGSQETQYF.

The CDR3 DNA follows: TGTGCCACCAGCAGAGTGGGGAGAGGGACTGAAGCTTTCTTT. It is translated as CATSRVGRGTEAFF. The chain links TRBV15 to TRBJ1-1; D unclear. The germline gives CDR1 LNHNV, CDR2 YYDKDF (reference sequence). V lost 1 base to trimming and J lost 5 bases, with 11 bases between them. There are 14 residues in the CDR3.

The chain links TRBV25-1 to TRBJ2-5, with TRBD1 matching 10 bases. The V and J ends lost 7 bases and 5 bases, in that order; junction bases with no gene match: 10. This CDR3 region has 15 residues. From germline, CDR1 is MGHDK and CDR2 SYGVNS. CDR3: CASNHPGQGRETQYF. CDR3 coding DNA: TGTGCCAGCAACCACCCGGGACAGGGGAGGGAGACCCAGTACTTC.

The J gene is TRBJ2-6, the V gene TRBV5-5; TRBD1 matches at 9 bases. This CDR3 region has 17 residues. The V gene end was trimmed by 5 bases and the J gene end by 0 bases; junction bases not matched to a gene: 6. Germline loops: CDR1 SGHKS, CDR2 YYEKEE (reference sequence). The CDR3 sequence is CASSYRGPFSGANVLTF. The CDR3 nucleotides read TGTGCCAGCAGTTACAGGGGGCCTTTCTCTGGGGCCAACGTCCTGACTTTC.

The chain combines TRBV7-9 with TRBJ1-4; D possibly corresponds to TRBD1 (5 bases). The CDR3 extends over 15 amino acids. Deletions cut 5 bases from V and 7 bases from J, with 17 bases between. Looked up from germline, CDR1 is SEHNR and CDR2 is FQNEAQ (reference sequence). The CDR3 DNA is TGTGCCAGCAGCCTAGGGCTTACTCAGGGTGAAAAACTGTTTTTT. Protein: CASSLGLTQGEKLFF. Drawing the rest from reference TRBV7-9 and TRBJ1-4, the complete variable domain is DTGVSQNPRHKITKRGQNVTFRCDPISEHNRLYWYRQTLGQGPEFLTYFQNEAQLEKSRLLSDRFSAERPKGSFSTLEIQRTEQGDSAMYLCASSLGLTQGEKLFFGSGTQLSVL.

The genes are TRBV29-1 and TRBJ2-2; D is perhaps TRBD2 (6 bases). Trimming removed 6 bases from V and 1 base from J, with 12 bases in between. Germline assignment: CDR1 SQVTM and CDR2 ANQGSEA. This CDR3 is 14 amino acids long. CDR3 sequence reads: CSVSGLKNTGELFF. CDR3 nucleotides: TGCAGCGTATCGGGACTCAAGAACACCGGGGAGCTGTTTTTT.

CDR3: CASSQVPFTASGSKETQYF. CDR3 nucleotides: TGCGCCAGCAGCCAAGTTCCTTTTACCGCTAGCGGGAGTAAAGAGACCCAGTACTTC. The rearrangement joins TRBV4-3 to TRBJ2-5; 10 positions agree with TRBD2. The CDR3 has 19 residues. Germline V gives CDR1 LGHNA, CDR2 YSLEER. The J segment lost 3 bases and the V segment lost 1 base, leaving 14 bases of the junction unmatched.

V gene TRBV7-9 combines with J gene TRBJ2-7; TRBD2 aligns across 7 bases. Germline V gives CDR1 SEHNR, CDR2 FQNEAQ (reference sequence). V trimming: 5 bases; J trimming: 2 bases; junction bases outside the gene matches: 9. CDR3 length equals 15 residues. CDR3 bases: TGTGCCAGCAGCCCCCGGCTAGCGGAAACCTACGAGCAGTACTTC. Amino acids: CASSPRLAETYEQYF.

The V and J genes are TRBV7-9 and TRBJ2-2, with D possibly matching TRBD2 (6 bases). CDR3 size: 15 residues. The ends were cut back, 7 bases at V and 5 bases at J, with 17 bases in the middle. Germline V gives CDR1 SEHNR, CDR2 FQNEAQ (reference sequence). The CDR3, as DNA: TGTGCCAGCATGCCGGGGGAACTATCAACCGGGGAGCTGTTTTTT. It yields the protein CASMPGELSTGELFF.

V and J are TRBV7-9 and TRBJ1-5; 7 nucleotides match TRBD1. Losses at the gene ends were 4 bases for V and 6 bases for J; bases not matched to a gene: 9. The CDR3 is 15 amino acids. CDR1 and CDR2 (germline): SEHNR, FQNEAQ (reference sequence). The CDR3 DNA follows: TGTGCCAGCAGCTCTTCGACAGGGCTGTCTCAGCCCCAGCATTTT. Translation: CASSSSTGLSQPQHF.